This T cell receptor beta chain was sequenced during a study of CD8 T cells in ankylosing spondylitis. Study-wide points: For ankylosing spondylitis blood, a TCR beta motif of eight or nine highly homologous variants appeared characteristic. Clones linked with disease were CD8+ and fairly uncommon in the peripheral blood. Reportedly, disease-linked clones are significantly enriched in ankylosing spondylitis patients' matched synovial fluid. Certain motif variants had earlier been reported in reactive arthritis synovial fluid and blood.

The ends lost 5 bases at V and 0 bases at J; junction bases unmatched: 15. The germline V gene encodes CDR1 MRHNA and CDR2 SNTAGT. The CDR3 length is 19 residues. Each TCR beta library was made by quantitative 5'-RACE that incorporated molecular barcodes. TCRdb reprocessed the 5' RACE reads via MiXCR and lists one record per CDR3 protein. The sample lists under 450,000 distinct CDR3 sequences, 17% occurring once. This clonotype has more than one count but fewer than ten. What it binds is not known. Sequencing was performed on blood, either unsorted or a sorted T cell fraction (not recorded which). The TCR comes from a male donor with ankylosing spondylitis. The rearrangement uses TRBV6-4 and TRBJ1-5; TRBD1 matches 8 bases. The CDR3 region has the DNA TGTGCCAGCAGTAGACGCCCCAGGGGGCTCGAGGGTAGCAATCAGCCCCAGCATTTT. It translates to CASSRRPRGLEGSNQPQHF.